The 7 T cell receptor beta chains listed next were all sequenced from one sample in a study of a mutant IDH1 vaccine in newly diagnosed glioma (dated by TCRdb to the early 2020s). Receptor libraries were prepared by the immunoSEQ multiplex PCR assay. TCRdb stores this immuneACCESS table with in-frame sequences only. Part of the clones is absent; in the studies checked, under half of the shortfall reflects unresolved V genes, and no reason is known for the rest. Here the sample has tens of thousands of clones; approximately 80% occur a single time. The ten largest make up 4.5% to 5.5% of the sample. The time point label of this sample denotes: baseline, week 1 (first vaccination visit). The sample's treatment or condition, from its label and the paper: pre-vaccination baseline after standard-of-care therapy. The sample consisted of PBMCs, taken from a glioma patient treated with radiotherapy, temozolomide or both. Source of these receptors: a man in his forties or fifties with glioma. Some clones in this sample may be carry-over from other donors' samples.

The chain couples TRBV18 to TRBJ2-5, with D perhaps assigned TRBD1 or TRBD2 (5 bases each). CDR1 KGHSH and CDR2 LQKENI come from the germline V gene. CDR3 length: 13 residues. V lost 3 bases and J lost 9, with 14 bases in between. CDR3 in DNA: TGTGCCAGCTCACCGGGGACCATTGGGGCCCAGTACTTC. As protein: CASSPGTIGAQYF.

This chain links TRBV5-8 with TRBJ2-5, with no clear D. V shed 0 bases and J shed 1 base, with 7 bases lying between them. This CDR3 region has 14 residues. Looked up from germline, CDR1 is SGHTS and CDR2 is YDEGEE. CDR3 sequence reads: CASSLVGFQETQYF. In DNA, the CDR3 is TGTGCCAGCAGCTTGGTTGGGTTCCAAGAGACCCAGTACTTC.

The chain is built from TRBV19 and TRBJ2-1, with D tentatively TRBD1 or TRBD2 (5 bases each). The V gene lost 5 bases and the J gene lost 0 bases, with 8 bases spanning the gap. This CDR3 comprises 14 residues. The germline V gene encodes CDR1 LNHDA and CDR2 SQIVND (reference sequence). CDR3 protein: CASSWGSSYNEQFF. CDR3 DNA sequence: TGTGCCAGTAGTTGGGGGAGCTCCTACAATGAGCAGTTCTTC.

The V and J genes are TRBV14 and TRBJ1-2; D is undetermined. The CDR3 contains 16 residues. Trimming shortened V by 4 bases and J by 4 bases, and 19 bases separated the two germline ends. From germline, CDR1 is SGHDN and CDR2 FVKESK. The CDR3 DNA sequence: TGTGCCAGCAGCCCCACCGGGCCCCCAAACTTCTATGGCTACACCTTC. Its translation is CASSPTGPPNFYGYTF.

This rearrangement joins TRBV5-4 to TRBJ2-4, with 10 bases lining up with TRBD2. The CDR3 is 17 residues long. Germline V gene lookup returns CDR1 SGHNT and CDR2 YYREEE (reference sequence). J lost 7 bases, V lost 4 bases, and 14 bases had no gene match. CDR3 coding DNA: TGTGCCAGCAGCCCTACGGGAGCGGGGGGGCCAGGTAACATTCAGTACTTC. This translates into CASSPTGAGGPGNIQYF. The full variable domain, with the rest looked up from reference TRBV5-4 and TRBJ2-4, is ETGVTQSPTHLIKTRGQQVTLRCSSQSGHNTVSWYQQALGQGPQFIFQYYREEENGRGNFPPRFSGLQFPNYSSELNVNALELDDSALYLCASSPTGAGGPGNIQYFGAGTRLSVL.

This rearrangement joins TRBV10-2 to TRBJ2-1; weak D call: TRBD1 (6 bases). The germline CDR1 and CDR2 sequences are WSHSY and SAAADI. The CDR3 loop spans 13 amino acids. Deletions cut 4 bases from V and 6 bases from J, with 10 bases between. CDR3 sequence reads: CASSVGQRNEQFF. The CDR3 nucleotides are TGCGCCAGCAGTGTGGGACAACGCAATGAGCAGTTCTTC.

The chain joins TRBV18 to TRBJ1-5; D ambiguous. Between the trimmed V and J ends, which lost 3 bases and 0 bases, there was a span of 6 bases. Germline CDR1 KGHSH, CDR2 LQKENI. This CDR3 contains 14 residues. CDR3 protein: CASSPRDSNQPQHF. For the CDR3, the DNA is TGTGCCAGCTCACCGAGAGATAGCAATCAGCCCCAGCATTTT.